Listed below are T cell receptor beta chains from one sample, sequenced in a study of cytomegalovirus exposure and HLA in healthy donors. Measured with immunoSEQ multiplex PCR; TCRdb has only the in-frame clones, and not every one. The sample lists 150,000 to 200,000 clones, over 70% occurring once. Sequenced material: PBMCs. The receptor set was obtained from a male donor in good health and CMV-seronegative. Each CDR3 is given with its conserved first and last residue. The order of the fields is D gene, V gene, J gene, clone size, CDR3 protein, CDR3 DNA. The D gene is left open where the match is weak. Rows give clone size only sometimes, using once, few, many, or a class for an expanded clone.

TRBD2	TRBV4-3	TRBJ2-3	NA	CASSQALIAGGVDTQYF	TGCGCCAGCAGCCAAGCCCTCATAGCGGGAGGGGTTGATACGCAGTATTTT
NA	TRBV30	TRBJ2-2	NA	CAWSVRLTNTGELFF	TGTGCCTGGAGTGTACGACTTACGAACACCGGGGAGCTGTTTTTT
NA	TRBV21-1	TRBJ2-7	NA	CASSKDAAGGPYEQYF	TGTGCCAGCAGCAAAGATGCGGCGGGGGGGCCCTACGAGCAGTACTTC
NA	TRBV5-1	TRBJ2-1	many	CASHDTSEQFF	TGCGCCAGCCATGACACGAGTGAGCAGTTCTTC
NA	TRBV28	TRBJ2-1	NA	CASSFLTPARPYNEQFF	TGTGCCAGCAGTTTTCTAACACCGGCTAGGCCCTACAATGAGCAGTTCTTC
NA	TRBV7-9	TRBJ2-7	NA	CASSPVAGRNEQYF	TGTGCCAGCAGCCCCGTGGCAGGGAGGAACGAGCAGTACTTC
TRBD1	TRBV28	TRBJ2-7	once	CASSPAGTGPMDEQYF	TGTGCCAGCAGTCCCGCCGGGACAGGGCCTATGGACGAGCAGTACTTC
TRBD1	TRBV28	TRBJ2-1	NA	CASSGTGNSPYNEQFF	TGTGCCAGCAGTGGGACAGGGAACAGTCCCTACAATGAGCAGTTCTTC
NA	TRBV5-1	TRBJ2-7	NA	CASSLGAGSYEQYF	TGCGCCAGCAGCCTAGGGGCAGGCTCCTACGAGCAGTACTTC
TRBD2	TRBV7-2	TRBJ2-7	NA	CASEIGGGTSGRYEQYF	TGTGCCAGCGAAATCGGGGGTGGGACTAGCGGGAGGTACGAGCAGTACTTC
NA	TRBV7-9	TRBJ1-5	few	CASSPSSSNQPQHF	TGTGCCAGCAGCCCCAGTTCCAGTAATCAGCCCCAGCATTTT
NA	TRBV6-4	TRBJ1-1	few	CASSPEGEDTEAFF	TGTGCCAGCAGTCCCGAAGGAGAGGACACTGAAGCTTTCTTT
NA	TRBV28	TRBJ1-4	NA	CASSTTVPLFF	NA
TRBD1	TRBV28	TRBJ1-5	NA	CASLTGARGGGGQPQHF	TGTGCCAGCCTAACAGGGGCCCGGGGAGGTGGGGGTCAGCCCCAGCATTTT
NA	TRBV6-6	TRBJ1-2	NA	CASTPFVGIDYGYTF	TGTGCCAGCACCCCTTTTGTCGGGATCGACTATGGCTACACCTTC
TRBD2	TRBV9	TRBJ2-5	NA	CASSEGLAGGETQYF	TGTGCCAGCAGCGAGGGACTAGCGGGAGGAGAGACCCAGTACTTC
NA	TRBV5-1	TRBJ2-1	NA	CASSLEGGGGNEQFF	TGCGCCAGCAGCTTGGAGGGGGGGGGCGGCAATGAGCAGTTCTTC
NA	TRBV7-9	TRBJ1-4	NA	CASSNRDTLPRGEKLFF	TGTGCCAGCAGCAACCGGGACACGCTACCGAGGGGGGAAAAACTGTTTTTT
NA	TRBV2	TRBJ1-1	NA	CARGAMNTEAFF	TGTGCCAGGGGGGCCATGAACACTGAAGCTTTCTTT
TRBD1	TRBV29-1	TRBJ1-1	NA	CSVEPQGVDDTEAFF	TGCAGCGTTGAACCACAGGGGGTGGATGACACTGAAGCTTTCTTT
TRBD1	TRBV30	TRBJ2-6	NA	CAWSVRQGQANVLTF	TGTGCCTGGAGTGTACGACAGGGCCAAGCCAACGTCCTGACTTTC
NA	TRBV11-3	TRBJ2-1	once	CASSLADYNEQFF	TGTGCCAGCAGCTTAGCAGACTACAATGAGCAGTTCTTC
TRBD2	TRBV14	TRBJ2-1	NA	CASSTLPTSGRGDEQFF	TGTGCCAGCAGCACCCTCCCCACTAGCGGGAGGGGGGATGAGCAGTTCTTC
NA	TRBV14	TRBJ1-5	NA	CASSQGYGRVHF	TGTGCCAGCAGCCAAGGGTACGGCCGGGTACATTTT
TRBD1	TRBV4-1	TRBJ1-2	NA	CASSVIGDRQYGYTF	TGCGCCAGCAGCGTCATTGGGGACAGACAATATGGCTACACCTTC
NA	TRBV19	TRBJ2-7	NA	CASSIGGDSYEQYF	TGTGCCAGTAGTATAGGGGGCGACTCCTACGAGCAGTACTTC
TRBD2	TRBV30	TRBJ2-1	NA	CASASGNEQFF	TGTGCTTCGGCTAGCGGAAATGAGCAGTTCTTC
TRBD2	TRBV7-3	TRBJ2-3	NA	CASSFSGGLADTQYF	TGTGCCAGCAGCTTTTCGGGGGGGTTAGCAGATACGCAGTATTTT
NA	TRBV2	TRBJ1-6	NA	CASSERAGNSPLHF	TGTGCCAGCAGTGAACGTGCAGGAAATTCACCCCTCCACTTT
NA	TRBV5-6	TRBJ1-6	NA	CASSLARTAYNSPLHF	TGTGCCAGCAGCTTGGCCAGGACAGCCTATAATTCACCCCTCCACTTT
NA	TRBV10-3	TRBJ1-1	NA	CAISESHKPAYTEAFF	TGTGCCATCAGTGAGTCGCATAAACCAGCGTACACTGAAGCTTTCTTT
TRBD2	TRBV7-6	TRBJ2-1	NA	CASSLLGRGENEQFF	TGTGCCAGCAGCCTCCTCGGGAGGGGTGAAAATGAGCAGTTCTTC
TRBD2	TRBV19	TRBJ2-7	NA	CASSIEGAGVYEQYF	TGTGCCAGTAGTATAGAGGGAGCGGGAGTCTACGAGCAGTACTTC
TRBD2	TRBV11-2	TRBJ2-1	few	CASRQTGTSGREQFF	TGTGCCAGCAGGCAAACCGGGACTAGCGGGAGGGAGCAGTTCTTC
NA	TRBV23-1	TRBJ1-5	NA	CASSQCQGPPQHF	TGCGCCAGCAGTCAATGTCAGGGTCCCCCCCAGCATTTT
NA	TRBV19	TRBJ1-3	NA	CASSLNRASGNTIYF	TGTGCCAGTAGTCTAAACAGGGCTTCTGGAAACACCATATATTTT
NA	TRBV29-1	TRBJ1-1	NA	CSVDNGRLTRKAFF	TGCAGCGTTGATAACGGTCGTTTGACTAGAAAAGCTTTCTTT
TRBD2	TRBV4-3	TRBJ2-1	NA	CASSQGSGSSYEQFF	TGCGCCAGCAGCCAAGGGAGCGGGAGTAGCTATGAGCAGTTCTTC
TRBD1	TRBV6-1	TRBJ1-2	NA	CASRTGEDYGYTF	TGTGCCAGCAGGACAGGGGAGGACTATGGCTACACCTTC
NA	TRBV28	TRBJ2-1	NA	CASSSPSVDEQFF	TGTGCCAGCAGTTCCCCAAGCGTCGATGAGCAGTTCTTC
TRBD1	TRBV4-1	TRBJ2-1	once	CASSQGDSRRFNEQFF	TGCGCCAGCAGCCAAGGGGACAGCCGGCGATTTAATGAGCAGTTCTTC
NA	TRBV4-2	TRBJ1-1	once	CASSQVGGITEAFF	TGTGCCAGCAGCCAAGTGGGCGGGATCACTGAAGCTTTCTTT
TRBD2	TRBV7-2	TRBJ2-1	NA	CASSLSYTVAGAGNEQFF	TGTGCCAGCAGCTTATCTTATACCGTAGCGGGAGCAGGCAATGAGCAGTTCTTC
TRBD2	TRBV5-1	TRBJ2-1	NA	CASSLGSGVPYNEQFF	TGCGCCAGCAGCTTGGGTAGCGGGGTTCCCTACAATGAGCAGTTCTTC
NA	TRBV5-5	TRBJ2-1	NA	CASSIQGREQFF	TGTGCCAGCAGCATACAGGGACGTGAGCAGTTCTTC
NA	TRBV7-2	TRBJ2-1	NA	CASSFRTRGDNEQFF	TGTGCCAGCAGCTTCCGGACTAGGGGGGACAATGAGCAGTTCTTC
TRBD2	TRBV5-4	TRBJ2-1	few	CASSLWAGGHSYNEQFF	TGTGCCAGCAGCTTGTGGGCGGGAGGTCACTCCTACAATGAGCAGTTCTTC
TRBD1	TRBV29-1	TRBJ1-1	NA	CSVTGQASNTEAFF	TGCAGCGTTACGGGACAGGCTTCGAACACTGAAGCTTTCTTT
NA	TRBV23-1	TRBJ2-5	NA	CASSQSKGQGCRYQETQYF	TGCGCCAGCAGTCAATCGAAAGGGCAGGGTTGCAGGTACCAAGAGACCCAGTACTTC
NA	TRBV12-5	TRBJ1-5	NA	CASGQQVTDQPQHF	TGTGCTAGTGGACAACAGGTCACGGATCAGCCCCAGCATTTT
TRBD2	TRBV6-5	TRBJ2-1	NA	CASSRTSGRYNEQFF	TGTGCCAGCAGTCGGACTAGCGGGAGGTACAATGAGCAGTTCTTC
TRBD2	TRBV15	TRBJ2-1	NA	CATSLGLATNNEQFF	TGTGCCACCAGCTTGGGACTAGCGACGAACAATGAGCAGTTCTTC